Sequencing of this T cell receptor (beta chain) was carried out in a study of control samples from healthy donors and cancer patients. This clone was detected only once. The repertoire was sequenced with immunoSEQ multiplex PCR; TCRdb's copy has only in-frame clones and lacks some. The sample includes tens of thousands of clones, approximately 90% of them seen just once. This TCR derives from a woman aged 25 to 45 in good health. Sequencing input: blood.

CDR3 DNA: TGTGCCAGCAGCCAAGGACTAGCACCGGCCAAAAACATTCAGTACTTC. Translating gives CASSQGLAPAKNIQYF. This chain connects TRBV3-1 (or the pseudogene TRBV3-2) to TRBJ2-4; 7 positions match TRBD2. The germline V gene encodes CDR1 LGHDT and CDR2 YNNKEL (reference sequence). The CDR3 totals 16 residues. J lost 1 base, V lost 1 base, and 4 bases had no gene match.